This T cell receptor beta chain was sequenced during a study of beta chain features in type 1 diabetes. Study-level findings and limits: A potential PCR bias toward shorter templates would be equal in patient and control samples. Type 1 diabetes patients had moderately but significantly shorter TCRB CDR3s in all four CD4+ subsets.

The isolated RNA, all of it, was reverse transcribed, so expressed TCRB transcripts were what got sequenced. Sequenced by immunoSEQ multiplex PCR; TCRdb stores in-frame clones only, minus some. The repertoire includes 550,000 to 850,000 clones, roughly 13% of them detected once, and approximately 0.022% sits in the top ten. In regard to this clone: Its cognate antigen is unknown.

The sample consisted of naive CD4+ T cells from blood. The TCR originated in a young man with type 1 diabetes.

CDR3 nucleotide sequence: TGTGCCAGCAGTGCGGTCTACGAGCAGTACTTC. Its translation is CASSAVYEQYF. This chain uses TRBV6-5 with TRBJ2-7; D is undetermined. CDR1 is MNHEY, CDR2 SVGAGI, per germline. The CDR3 sequence is 11 residues long. The V and J ends lost 5 bases and 3 bases respectively, with 5 bases between them.